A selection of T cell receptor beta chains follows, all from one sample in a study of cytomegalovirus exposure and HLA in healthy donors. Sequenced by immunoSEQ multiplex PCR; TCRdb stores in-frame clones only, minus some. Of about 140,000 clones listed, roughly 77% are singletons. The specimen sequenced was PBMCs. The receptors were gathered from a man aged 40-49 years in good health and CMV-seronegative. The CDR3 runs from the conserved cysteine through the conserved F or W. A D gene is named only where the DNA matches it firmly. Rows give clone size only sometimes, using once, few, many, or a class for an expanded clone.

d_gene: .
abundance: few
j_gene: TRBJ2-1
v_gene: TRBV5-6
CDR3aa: CASSLEGWGNNEQFF
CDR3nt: TGTGCCAGCAGTCTAGAGGGCTGGGGAAACAATGAGCAGTTCTTC

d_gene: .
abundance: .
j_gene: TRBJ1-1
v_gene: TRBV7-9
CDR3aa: CASSSPGGLGTEAFF
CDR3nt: TGTGCCAGCAGCTCCCCGGGGGGATTAGGCACTGAAGCTTTCTTT

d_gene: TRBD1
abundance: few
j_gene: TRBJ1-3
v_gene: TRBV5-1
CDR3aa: CASSEGQPGNTIYF
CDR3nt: TGCGCCAGCAGCGAGGGACAGCCTGGAAACACCATATATTTT

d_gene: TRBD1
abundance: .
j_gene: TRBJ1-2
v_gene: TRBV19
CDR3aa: CASRPGQLMSNYGYTF
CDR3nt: TGTGCCAGTAGGCCGGGACAGCTGATGTCTAACTATGGCTACACCTTC

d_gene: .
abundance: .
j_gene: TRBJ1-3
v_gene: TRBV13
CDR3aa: CASSSLGASGNTIYF
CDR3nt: TGTGCCAGCAGCTCCCTTGGGGCCTCTGGAAACACCATATATTTT

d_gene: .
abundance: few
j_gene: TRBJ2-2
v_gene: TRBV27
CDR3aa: CASSLAQGLGELFF
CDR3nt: TGTGCCAGCAGTTTAGCGCAGGGGCTCGGGGAGCTGTTTTTT

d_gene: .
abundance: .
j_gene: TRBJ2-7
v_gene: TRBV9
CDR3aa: CASSVGDTDYEQYF
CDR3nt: TGTGCCAGCAGCGTAGGGGACACAGACTACGAGCAGTACTTC

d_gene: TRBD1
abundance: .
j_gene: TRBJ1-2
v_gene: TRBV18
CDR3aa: CASSQGTADNYGYTF
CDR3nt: TGTGCCAGCTCGCAGGGGACAGCCGATAACTATGGCTACACCTTC

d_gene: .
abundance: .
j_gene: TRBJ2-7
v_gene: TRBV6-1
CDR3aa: CAGRTDATYEQYF
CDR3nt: TGTGCCGGCAGGACAGACGCAACCTACGAGCAGTACTTC

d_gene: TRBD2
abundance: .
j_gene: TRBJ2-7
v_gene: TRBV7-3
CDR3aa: CASSPLGGNEQYF
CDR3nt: TGTGCCAGCAGCCCCCTGGGAGGGAACGAGCAGTACTTC

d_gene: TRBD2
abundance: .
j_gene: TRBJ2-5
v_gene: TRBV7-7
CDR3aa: CASSSFGGGGQETQYF
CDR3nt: TGTGCCAGCAGCTCTTTTGGCGGGGGGGGGCAGGAGACCCAGTACTTC

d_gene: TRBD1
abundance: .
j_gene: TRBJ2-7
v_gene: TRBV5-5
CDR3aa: CASSLATGDRAYEQYF
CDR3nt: TGTGCCAGCAGCCTTGCGACCGGGGACAGGGCCTACGAGCAGTACTTC

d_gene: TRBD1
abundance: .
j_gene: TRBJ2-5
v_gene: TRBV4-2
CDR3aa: CASSQEGQGRETQYF
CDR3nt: TGTGCCAGCAGCCAAGAGGGACAGGGACGAGAGACCCAGTACTTC

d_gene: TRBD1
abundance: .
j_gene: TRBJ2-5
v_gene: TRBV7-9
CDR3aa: CASSPGTGLIETQYF
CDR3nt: TGTGCCAGCAGCCCAGGGACAGGGTTGATTGAGACCCAGTACTTC

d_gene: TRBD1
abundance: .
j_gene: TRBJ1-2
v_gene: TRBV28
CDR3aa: CASSSGTDLYGYTF
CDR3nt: TGTGCCAGCAGTTCCGGGACAGACCTCTATGGCTACACCTTC

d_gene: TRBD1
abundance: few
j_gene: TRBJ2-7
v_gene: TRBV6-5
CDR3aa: CASKPDRGGVWEQYF
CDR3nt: TGTGCCAGCAAACCTGACAGGGGTGGGGTGTGGGAGCAGTACTTC

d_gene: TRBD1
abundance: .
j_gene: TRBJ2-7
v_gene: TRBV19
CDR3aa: CASSTRQGHEQYF
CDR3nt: TGTGCCAGTAGTACCCGACAGGGTCACGAGCAGTACTTC

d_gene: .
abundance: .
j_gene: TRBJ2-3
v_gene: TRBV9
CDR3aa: CASSVAWGADTQYF
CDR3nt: TGTGCCAGCAGCGTAGCTTGGGGAGCAGATACGCAGTATTTT

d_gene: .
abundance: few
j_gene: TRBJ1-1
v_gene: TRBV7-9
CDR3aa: CASSLNQGNTEAFF
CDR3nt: TGTGCCAGCAGCTTAAATCAGGGGAACACTGAAGCTTTCTTT

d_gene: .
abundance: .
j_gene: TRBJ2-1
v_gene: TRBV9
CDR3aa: CASSITPDTLDYYNEQFF
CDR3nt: TGTGCCAGCAGCATAACCCCGGACACGCTGGATTACTACAATGAGCAGTTCTTC

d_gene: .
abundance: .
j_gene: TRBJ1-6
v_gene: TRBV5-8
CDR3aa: CASSLETAPSSPLHF
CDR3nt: TGCGCCAGCAGCTTGGAGACAGCACCGAGTTCACCCCTCCACTTT

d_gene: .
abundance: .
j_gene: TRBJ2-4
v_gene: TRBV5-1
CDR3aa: CASSLGPRGGNIQYF
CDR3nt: TGCGCCAGCAGCTTGGGACCCCGAGGCGGAAACATTCAGTACTTC

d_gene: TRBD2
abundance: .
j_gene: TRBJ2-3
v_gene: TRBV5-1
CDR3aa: CASTLAGVSQSTDTQYF
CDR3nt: TGCGCCAGCACTCTAGCGGGGGTCAGCCAAAGCACAGATACGCAGTATTTT

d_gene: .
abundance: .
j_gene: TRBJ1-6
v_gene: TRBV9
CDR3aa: CASSVVPQSPLHF
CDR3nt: TGTGCCAGCAGCGTAGTTCCACAGTCACCCCTCCACTTT

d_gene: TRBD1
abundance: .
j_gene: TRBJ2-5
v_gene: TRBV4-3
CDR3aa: CASSPDRVVETQYF
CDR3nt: TGCGCCAGCAGCCCGGACAGGGTAGTGGAGACCCAGTACTTC

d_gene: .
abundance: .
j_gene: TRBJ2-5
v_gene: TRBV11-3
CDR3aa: CASSSGTQETQYF
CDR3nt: TGTGCCAGCAGCTCCGGGACTCAAGAGACCCAGTACTTC

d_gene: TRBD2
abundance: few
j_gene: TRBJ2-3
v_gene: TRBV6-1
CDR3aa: CASRPSGNTDTQYF
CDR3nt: TGTGCCAGCAGGCCTAGCGGGAACACAGATACGCAGTATTTT

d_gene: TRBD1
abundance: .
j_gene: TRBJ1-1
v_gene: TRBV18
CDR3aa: CASSPTGDNEAFF
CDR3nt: TGTGCCAGCTCACCGACAGGGGACAATGAAGCTTTCTTT